Listed here are 8 T cell receptor beta chains from one sample, sequenced in a study of regulatory T cells in long-lasting Graves disease. Arm-PCR of CDR3 regions with iRepertoire HTBI primers generated TCR beta libraries. TCRdb reprocessed the multiplex PCR reads via MiXCR and lists one record per CDR3 protein. The sample includes roughly 420,000 distinct CDR3 sequences, roughly 15% of them seen just once. As to time point: newly diagnosed GD, antithyroid drugs for less than 3 months. Extracted RNA from PBMCs served as the source of the TCR library. This sample was shared with a second study, whose subject was T cells in Graves' hyperthyroidism and ophthalmopathy.

This sample comprised peripheral blood mononuclear cells (PBMCs), obtained at new diagnosis, from a patient treated with antithyroid drugs. These TCRs come from a woman between 50 and 59 years old with Graves disease.

As concerns this clonotype: This may arise from a read error, as a much more abundant clone is one base away. The chain couples TRBV7-2 to TRBJ2-1; D uncertain. Germline CDR1 is SGHTA and CDR2 is FQGNSA. This CDR3 comprises 12 residues. The DNA of the CDR3 is TGTGCCAGCAGCACAAGTTCGGGTGAGCAGCTCTTC. Protein sequence: CASSTSSGEQLF.

This clonotype was recorded many times. This chain links TRBV3-1 with TRBJ2-3; no definite D call. Deletions cut 4 bases from V and 6 bases from J, with 11 bases between. The CDR3 is 13 residues long. Looked up from germline, CDR1 is LGHDT and CDR2 is YNNKEL (reference sequence). The DNA of the CDR3 is TGTGCCAGCAGCCGCTCCTTTGGGGATACGCAGTATTTT. Amino acid sequence: CASSRSFGDTQYF.

This clonotype was detected only a few times. The genes are TRBV30 and TRBJ2-2; weak D call: TRBD2 (6 bases). V was clipped by 8 bases and J by 6 bases, with 25 bases between them. The CDR3 is made up of 16 amino acids. Germline V gene data show CDR1 as GTSNPN and CDR2 as SVGIG (reference sequence). The CDR3 loop is CARGSTAQGAAGELFF. DNA for the CDR3: TGTGCCCGGGGGTCGACCGCGCAGGGCGCGGCCGGGGAGCTGTTTTTT.

This clonotype was seen more than once but under ten times. A junction end diverges from the germline sequence, so it may reflect a read error. The chain links TRBV27 to TRBJ2-7; D remains ambiguous. The CDR3 covers 15 residues. The V gene's germline CDR1 is MNHEY and CDR2 SMNVEV (reference sequence). The CDR3 nucleotides read TGTGCCAGCAGTATATCGACTGCCAGCTCCTACGAGCAGTACTTC. This codes for CASSISTASSYEQYF.

The chain combines TRBV28 with TRBJ1-1; TRBD1 agrees at 9 bases. This CDR3 contains 17 residues. CDR1 MDHEN and CDR2 SYDVKM come from the germline V gene. With 5 bases clipped from V and 0 bases from J, the junction kept 10 bases outside the gene matches. CDR3 in DNA: TGTGCCAGCAGTCAGATCACAGGGGGCCTTATGAACACTGAAGCTTTCTTT. Its translation: CASSQITGGLMNTEAFF. The full variable domain, rest sourced from reference TRBV28 and TRBJ1-1, is DVKVTQSSRYLVKRTGEKVFLECVQDMDHENMFWYRQDPGLGLRLIYFSYDVKMKEKGDIPEGYSVSREKKERFSLILESASTNQTSMYLCASSQITGGLMNTEAFFGQGTRLTVV.

Notes on this clonotype: The missing conserved phenylalanine or tryptophan at the end of this CDR3 makes a read error likely. V gene TRBV7-9 combines with J gene TRBJ2-1; TRBD2 might be the D (6 bases). The germline V and J ends were trimmed by 6 bases and 0 bases, with 9 bases remaining between them. Germline V gene lookup returns CDR1 SEHNR and CDR2 FQNEAQ (reference sequence). The CDR3 contains 14 residues. This chain's CDR3 is CASRSGSSYNEQFL. The CDR3 coding sequence is TGTGCCAGCAGATCCGGGAGCTCCTACAATGAGCAGTTCCTC.

Regarding this clonotype: A far larger clone is only one base removed, so a read error is likely. This chain uses TRBV6-2 or TRBV6-3 with TRBJ1-1, with D unresolved. Germline V lookup: CDR1 MNHEY, CDR2 SVGEGT. The CDR3 covers 13 residues. The CDR3 DNA sequence: TGTGCCGGCAGGTCGCCTCTTGGCACTGAAGCTTTCTTT. It translates to CAGRSPLGTEAFF.

The CDR3 protein is CSAAGAGTGTFYEQYF. The CDR3 DNA sequence: TGCAGTGCCGCCGGCGCCGGGACAGGTACTTTCTACGAGCAGTACTTC. The chain uses TRBV20-1 and TRBJ2-7; 8 bases agree with TRBD1. CDR1 and CDR2 from the germline V gene are DFQATT and SNEGSKA (reference sequence). Losses at the gene ends were 6 bases for V and 3 bases for J; bases not matched to a gene: 16. This CDR3 has 16 amino acids.